These T cell receptor beta chains were read from a single sample in a study of beta chain features in type 1 diabetes. Here immunoSEQ multiplex PCR was the method, and the copy in TCRdb shows in-frame clones only, minus some. Here the sample spans 200,000 to 250,000 clones, about 63% being singletons. Sequencing used naive CD4+ T cells from blood. These receptors originate from a man aged 30 to 45 in good health. The CDR3 runs from the conserved cysteine through the conserved F or W. A D gene is named only where the DNA matches it firmly. Clone size is stated in some rows and not others, as once, few, many or a class when expanded.

J: TRBJ1-3
V: TRBV29-1
size: -
D: -
DNA: TGCAGCGTTGAGCAGCGAAACACCATATATTTT
CDR3: CSVEQRNTIYF

J: TRBJ2-3
V: TRBV20-1
size: -
D: -
DNA: TGCAGTGCTAGGATACCAGATACGCAGTATTTT
CDR3: CSARIPDTQYF

J: TRBJ2-1
V: TRBV9
size: -
D: TRBD2
DNA: TGTGCCAGCAGCCCCGAGCTAGCGGGGGTCAATGAGCAGTTCTTC
CDR3: CASSPELAGVNEQFF

J: TRBJ1-2
V: TRBV30
size: -
D: -
DNA: TGTGCCTGGGGTGTCTCAGGGGAAAACGGCTACACCTTC
CDR3: CAWGVSGENGYTF

J: TRBJ2-1
V: TRBV7-2
size: -
D: TRBD1
DNA: TGTGCCAGCAGCCCCGGGACAGGAGCCTACAATGAGCAGTTCTTC
CDR3: CASSPGTGAYNEQFF

J: TRBJ2-3
V: TRBV6-5
size: -
D: -
DNA: TGTGCCAGCAGCCCCCGGGGCACAGATACGCAGTATTTT
CDR3: CASSPRGTDTQYF

J: TRBJ1-2
V: TRBV30
size: -
D: TRBD1
DNA: TGTGCCTGGAGTGGAGGGACAGGGGGAAAATATGGCTACACCTTC
CDR3: CAWSGGTGGKYGYTF

J: TRBJ2-5
V: TRBV9
size: -
D: TRBD1
DNA: TGTGCCAGCAGCGGACAGGGATCGAAGGGGACCCAGTACTTC
CDR3: CASSGQGSKGTQYF

J: TRBJ1-6
V: TRBV20-1
size: few
D: -
DNA: TGCAGTGGAGAGTCACCCCTCCACTTT
CDR3: CSGESPLHF

J: TRBJ2-7
V: TRBV13
size: -
D: TRBD2
DNA: TGTGCCAGCAGACCCGGGACTAGCGGCTACGAGCAGTACTTC
CDR3: CASRPGTSGYEQYF

J: TRBJ2-7
V: TRBV6-5
size: few
D: -
DNA: TGTGCCAGCAGTCCCGGACTGGAGTACGAGCAGTACTTC
CDR3: CASSPGLEYEQYF

J: TRBJ2-5
V: TRBV6-6
size: -
D: -
DNA: TGTGCCAGCAGTTACCGGACGTATGAAGAGACCCAGTACTTC
CDR3: CASSYRTYEETQYF

J: TRBJ2-4
V: TRBV30
size: -
D: -
DNA: TGTGCCTGGAGTCCAGGGAAGGTGGGAGGAAACATTCAGTACTTC
CDR3: CAWSPGKVGGNIQYF

J: TRBJ2-6
V: TRBV4-3
size: -
D: TRBD2
DNA: TGCGCCAGCAGACTTCAGCGGGAGCACTCTGGGGCCAACGTCCTGACTTTC
CDR3: CASRLQREHSGANVLTF

J: TRBJ2-3
V: TRBV4-1
size: -
D: TRBD1
DNA: TGCGCCAGCAGCTCTCGACAGGGGAACACAGATACGCAGTATTTT
CDR3: CASSSRQGNTDTQYF

J: TRBJ2-7
V: TRBV29-1
size: few
D: TRBD1
DNA: TGCAGCGTGGAGACAGGGGACTTCTACGAGCAGTACTTC
CDR3: CSVETGDFYEQYF

J: TRBJ2-6
V: TRBV5-6
size: -
D: -
DNA: TGTGCCAGCGGGCGAGGCCCTGGGGCCAACGTCCTGACTTTC
CDR3: CASGRGPGANVLTF

J: TRBJ2-7
V: TRBV5-4
size: -
D: TRBD1
DNA: TGTGCCAGCGGATACAGGGGGCGGCCCTACGAGCAGTACTTC
CDR3: CASGYRGRPYEQYF

J: TRBJ2-3
V: TRBV7-9
size: -
D: TRBD1
DNA: TGTGCCAGCAGTTCCCCGGGACAGGTGGATACGCAGTATTTT
CDR3: CASSSPGQVDTQYF

J: TRBJ1-2
V: TRBV29-1
size: few
D: -
DNA: TGCAGCGTGGGACATATCAACTATGGCTACACCTTC
CDR3: CSVGHINYGYTF

J: TRBJ2-3
V: TRBV29-1
size: -
D: -
DNA: TGCAGCGTCCGGGGGATTAGCACAGATACGCAGTATTTT
CDR3: CSVRGISTDTQYF

J: TRBJ2-2
V: TRBV7-2
size: -
D: TRBD2
DNA: TGTGCCAGCAGCTTAGCTCCTGGACTAGCGGGGGTAGCGTTTTTT
CDR3: CASSLAPGLAGVAFF

J: TRBJ1-1
V: TRBV29-1
size: -
D: -
DNA: TGCAGCGTTGAACCACGGCAGAACACTGAAGCTTTCTTT
CDR3: CSVEPRQNTEAFF

J: TRBJ2-1
V: TRBV6-5
size: -
D: -
DNA: TGTGCCAGCAGAACCTATCAGGGGATAAATGAGCAGTTCTTC
CDR3: CASRTYQGINEQFF

J: TRBJ2-7
V: TRBV10-3
size: -
D: TRBD2
DNA: TGTGCCATCAGTGAGGGACGCGGGGGATCCGTCCACGAGCAGTACTTC
CDR3: CAISEGRGGSVHEQYF

J: TRBJ2-5
V: TRBV14
size: -
D: -
DNA: TGTGCCAGCAGCAAGGCCGGATCGGCCCAGTACTTC
CDR3: CASSKAGSAQYF

J: TRBJ1-5
V: TRBV4-3
size: -
D: -
DNA: TGCGCCAGCAGCCAAGACGTGGGGGAACAGCCCCAGCATTTT
CDR3: CASSQDVGEQPQHF

J: TRBJ2-3
V: TRBV7-9
size: -
D: -
DNA: TGTGCCAGCAGCTTAGTGCCTTTGGGACGGAGCACAGATACGCAGTATTTT
CDR3: CASSLVPLGRSTDTQYF

J: TRBJ2-3
V: TRBV15
size: -
D: -
DNA: TGTGCCACCAGGGCACCTAGCACAGATACGCAGTATTTT
CDR3: CATRAPSTDTQYF

J: TRBJ1-5
V: TRBV7-2
size: -
D: -
DNA: TGTGCCAGCAGCTTAGACAGGGCCCAGGGGTCCCAGCATTTT
CDR3: CASSLDRAQGSQHF

J: TRBJ1-2
V: TRBV4-2
size: -
D: TRBD1
DNA: TGTGCCAGCAGCCAAACAGGGGTTAACTATGGCTACACCTTC
CDR3: CASSQTGVNYGYTF

J: TRBJ2-1
V: TRBV6-6
size: -
D: -
DNA: TGTGCCAGCATGAAACAGGGCAATGAGCAGTTCTTC
CDR3: CASMKQGNEQFF

J: TRBJ1-1
V: TRBV5-4
size: -
D: -
DNA: TGTGCCAGCAGCCCAGAGAGCGCTGAAGCTTTCTTT
CDR3: CASSPESAEAFF

J: TRBJ2-7
V: TRBV6-5
size: -
D: TRBD1
DNA: TGTGCCAGCAGTGGGACAGGGACCTACGAGCAGTACTTC
CDR3: CASSGTGTYEQYF

J: TRBJ2-1
V: TRBV7-9
size: once
D: TRBD2
DNA: TGTGCCAGCAGTCAGGCGGGAGGGGAGGATGAGCAGTTCTTC
CDR3: CASSQAGGEDEQFF

J: TRBJ2-6
V: TRBV27
size: -
D: TRBD1
DNA: TGTGCCAGCAGTTGGGACAGGACTCGGAAGGCCAACGTCCTGACTTTC
CDR3: CASSWDRTRKANVLTF

J: TRBJ2-3
V: TRBV30
size: -
D: -
DNA: TGTGCCTGGAATAATCACGGGGTGAATACGCAGTATTTT
CDR3: CAWNNHGVNTQYF

J: TRBJ2-6
V: TRBV10-3
size: few
D: -
DNA: TGTGCCATCAGTGAGTCCGGGGACATGACCTCTGGGGCCAACGTCCTGACTTTC
CDR3: CAISESGDMTSGANVLTF

J: TRBJ2-7
V: TRBV6-5
size: -
D: -
DNA: TGTGCCAGCAGGCAGGGTTCCGAGCAGTACTTC
CDR3: CASRQGSEQYF

J: TRBJ2-5
V: TRBV7-2
size: -
D: -
DNA: TGTGCCAGCAGCTTCCAAGAGACCCAGTACTTC
CDR3: CASSFQETQYF

J: TRBJ1-1
V: TRBV29-1
size: -
D: -
DNA: TGCAGCGTTGGGAGCCTTGGAGCCGGAAACACTGAAGCTTTCTTT
CDR3: CSVGSLGAGNTEAFF

J: TRBJ2-3
V: TRBV27
size: once
D: -
DNA: TGTGCCAGCAGTCCCCAGCCGGGGATCATGACAGATACGCAGTATTTT
CDR3: CASSPQPGIMTDTQYF

J: TRBJ2-1
V: TRBV5-1
size: -
D: -
DNA: TGCGCCAGCAGCAGAACAGGATCCTACAATGAGCAGTTCTTC
CDR3: CASSRTGSYNEQFF

J: TRBJ2-1
V: TRBV25-1
size: -
D: -
DNA: TGTGCCAGCAGTGAATGGGCAGCCATGGATGAGCAGTTCTTC
CDR3: CASSEWAAMDEQFF

J: TRBJ1-2
V: TRBV29-1
size: few
D: -
DNA: TGCAGCGCGGCCAGGGAGCCCGACTATGGCTACACCTTC
CDR3: CSAAREPDYGYTF